Below, 13 T cell receptor beta chains from the same sample are listed, as sequenced in a study of T cells in Graves' hyperthyroidism and ophthalmopathy. Using RNA transcripts as the source, TCR beta CDR3 regions were amplified. The HTBI primer set drove a first-round RT-PCR of the TCR CDR3. TCRdb passed the multiplex PCR reads through MiXCR, listing each CDR3 protein once. The sample carries hundreds of thousands of distinct CDR3 sequences, about 15% recorded once. The source material was blood. These receptors originate from a woman in her 50s with Graves' ophthalmopathy.

This clonotype was found many times. The chain links TRBV28 to TRBJ2-1; tentative D call: TRBD2 (6 bases). The CDR3 has 15 residues. Trimming left V 6 bases short and J 7 bases short, with 19 bases between. Germline V gene data show CDR1 as MDHEN and CDR2 as SYDVKM. CDR3 nucleotide sequence: TGTGCCAGCAGCTTGGGCAGGATCAGCGGGAATGAGCAGTTCTTC. Residues: CASSLGRISGNEQFF.

V and J are TRBV25-1 and TRBJ2-1, with TRBD2 matching over 11 bases. Losses at the gene ends were 5 bases for V and 6 bases for J; bases not matched to a gene: 3. There are 14 residues in the CDR3. CDR1 MGHDK and CDR2 SYGVNS come from the germline V gene. CDR3: CASSPGLAANEQFF. In nucleotides, the CDR3 is TGTGCCAGCAGTCCGGGACTAGCGGCCAATGAGCAGTTCTTC. The variable domain in full, completed from reference TRBV25-1 and TRBJ2-1, reads EADIYQTPRYLVIGTGKKITLECSQTMGHDKMYWYQQDPGMELHLIHYSYGVNSTEKGDLSSESTVSRIRTEHFPLTLESARPSHTSQYLCASSPGLAANEQFFGPGTRLTVL.

The chain uses TRBV4-2 and TRBJ1-5; D is unclear. Germline values: CDR1 LGHNA, CDR2 YNFKEQ. With 0 bases removed from V and 0 bases from J, the gap between germline ends came to 3 bases. CDR3 length equals 14 residues. The CDR3 bases are TGTGCCAGCAGCCAAGATGATAGCAATCAGCCCCAGCATTTT. Encoded protein: CASSQDDSNQPQHF.

Note on this clonotype: Germline and junction disagree at one end, which may indicate a read error. The V call is TRBV27, the J call TRBJ1-1; 10 bases map to TRBD1. Per germline, CDR1 MNHEY and CDR2 SMNVEV (reference sequence). The CDR3 sequence is 14 residues long. The CDR3 nucleotides read TGTGCCAGCAGTTATGCGGGACAGGGGACTGAAGCTCTCTTT. Translating it yields CASSYAGQGTEALF.

This clonotype was picked up many times. The chain has TRBV20-1 and TRBJ2-7, with a possible D match to TRBD1 (6 bases). V lost 5 bases and J lost 0, with 11 bases in between. The CDR3 is 13 residues long. From germline, CDR1 is DFQATT and CDR2 SNEGSKA (reference sequence). The CDR3 reads CSAPDRSSYEQYF. The CDR3, as DNA: TGCAGTGCTCCCGACAGGAGCTCCTACGAGCAGTACTTC.

In this sample, this clonotype turned up a few times. The rearrangement joins TRBV29-1 to TRBJ2-3, with a possible D match to TRBD1 (5 bases). This CDR3 is built from 14 residues. Germline CDR1 reads SQVTM; CDR2 reads ANQGSEA. Trimming took off 4 bases at V and 0 bases at J, with 11 bases between the two ends. This CDR3 is CSVVDRISTDTQYF. In DNA, the CDR3 is TGCAGCGTTGTTGACAGAATAAGCACAGATACGCAGTATTTT.

This clonotype was counted at least ten times. The rearrangement links TRBV20-1 to TRBJ1-4; weak D call: TRBD1 (6 bases). The CDR3 runs to 15 residues. V was clipped by 6 bases and J by 8 bases, with 22 bases between them. Per germline, CDR1 DFQATT and CDR2 SNEGSKA (reference sequence). CDR3 region: CSAPRAQGFGEKLFF. In nucleotides, the CDR3 is TGCAGTGCCCCGCGGGCCCAGGGGTTCGGCGAAAAACTGTTTTTT.

This clonotype has a count of ten or more. This rearrangement joins TRBV2 to TRBJ2-7; D could derive from TRBD1 or TRBD2 (5 bases each). CDR3 length equals 15 residues. The V gene lost 6 bases and the J gene lost 2 bases, with 17 bases spanning the gap. From germline, CDR1 is SNHLY and CDR2 FYNNEI. In DNA form, the CDR3 reads TGTGCCAGCAGGCTCTTCGGGACGGAAACCTACGAGCAGTACTTC. Encoded protein: CASRLFGTETYEQYF.

This clonotype was seen ten or more times. The chain recombines TRBV20-1 with TRBJ2-1, with TRBD2 matching 10 bases. This CDR3 contains 14 residues. Germline CDR1 DFQATT, CDR2 SNEGSKA (reference sequence). Losses at the gene ends were 3 bases for V and 5 bases for J; bases not matched to a gene: 4. CDR3 DNA sequence: TGCAGTGCTAGTTTCCTAGCGGGGGACAATGAGCAGTTCTTC. Translating it yields CSASFLAGDNEQFF.

This clonotype appeared a few times. The chain is built from TRBV5-1 and TRBJ2-7; D is perhaps TRBD2 (5 bases). V was shortened by 2 bases and J by 2 bases, with 11 bases between the two germline ends. Germline CDR1 reads SGHRS; CDR2 reads YFSETQ. This CDR3 is 14 amino acids long. The CDR3 bases are TGCGCCAGCAGCTTCGAGGGCTTAACCTACGAGCAGTACTTC. Its protein is CASSFEGLTYEQYF.

At least ten counts were recorded for this clonotype. The chain uses TRBV20-1 and TRBJ2-2; 11 bases agree with TRBD2. CDR1 and CDR2 from the germline V gene are DFQATT and SNEGSKA (reference sequence). CDR3 length: 13 amino acids. The V gene end was trimmed by 6 bases and the J gene end by 7 bases; junction bases not matched to a gene: 4. Here the CDR3 reads CSALAGAVGELFF. The CDR3 DNA reads TGCAGTGCACTAGCGGGAGCAGTCGGGGAGCTGTTTTTT.

This clonotype came up a few times. V and J are TRBV4-3 and TRBJ1-5; tentative D call: TRBD1 (6 bases). Trimming removed 0 bases at V and 6 bases at J, with 12 bases between. Looked up from germline, CDR1 is LGHNA and CDR2 is YSLEER. The CDR3 contains 15 residues. CDR3 in amino acids: CASSQDHQGTQPQHF. The CDR3 nucleotides are TGCGCCAGCAGCCAAGACCACCAGGGGACTCAGCCCCAGCATTTT.

This clonotype was detected many times. V usage is TRBV27 and J usage is TRBJ1-1; D is unclear. This CDR3 contains 12 residues. CDR1 is MNHEY, CDR2 SMNVEV, per germline (reference sequence). The V and J ends lost 8 bases and 0 bases respectively, with 7 bases between them. The CDR3 bases are TGTGCCAGCGTAAATTTGAACACTGAAGCTTTCTTT. It translates to CASVNLNTEAFF.